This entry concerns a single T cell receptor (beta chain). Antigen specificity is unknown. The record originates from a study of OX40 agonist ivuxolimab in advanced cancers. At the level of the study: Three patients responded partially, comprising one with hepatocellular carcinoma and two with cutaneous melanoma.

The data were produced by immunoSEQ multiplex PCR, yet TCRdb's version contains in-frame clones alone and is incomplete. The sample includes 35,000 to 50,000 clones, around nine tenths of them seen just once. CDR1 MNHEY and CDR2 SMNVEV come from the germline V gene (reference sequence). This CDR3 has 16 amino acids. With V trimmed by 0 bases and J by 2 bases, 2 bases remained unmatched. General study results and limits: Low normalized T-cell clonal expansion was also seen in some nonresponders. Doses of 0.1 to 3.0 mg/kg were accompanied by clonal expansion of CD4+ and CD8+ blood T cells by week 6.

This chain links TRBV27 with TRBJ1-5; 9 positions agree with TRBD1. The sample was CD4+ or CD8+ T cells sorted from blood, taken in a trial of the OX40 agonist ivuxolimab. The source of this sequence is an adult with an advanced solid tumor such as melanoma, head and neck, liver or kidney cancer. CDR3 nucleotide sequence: TGTGCCAGCAGTTTATCAAGGGACAGGGGCAATCAGCCCCAGCATTTT. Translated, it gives CASSLSRDRGNQPQHF.